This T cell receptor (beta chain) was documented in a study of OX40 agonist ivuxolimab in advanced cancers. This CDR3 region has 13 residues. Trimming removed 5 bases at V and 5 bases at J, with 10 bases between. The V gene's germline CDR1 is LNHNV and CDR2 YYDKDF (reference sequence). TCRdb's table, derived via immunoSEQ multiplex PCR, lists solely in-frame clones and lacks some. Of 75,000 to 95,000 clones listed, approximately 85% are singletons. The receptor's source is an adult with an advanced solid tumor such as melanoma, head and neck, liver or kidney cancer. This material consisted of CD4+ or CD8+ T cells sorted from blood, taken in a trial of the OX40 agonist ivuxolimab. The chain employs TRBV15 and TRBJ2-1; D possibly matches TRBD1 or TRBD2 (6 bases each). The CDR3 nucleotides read TGTGCCACCAGCCCCGGGGGCCACAATGAGCAGTTCTTC. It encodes CATSPGGHNEQFF.